What follows are 4 T cell receptor beta chains derived from one specimen sequenced in a study of T-cell reconstitution after alpha-beta-depleted transplantation in children. A TCRbeta library incorporating unique molecular identifiers was prepared. TCRdb processed the PCR reads anew with MiXCR; each CDR3 protein has one entry. The sample lists 400,000 to 500,000 distinct CDR3 sequences; 9.5% to 13% were seen once. The sample was PBMCs from the stem cell graft donor, taken from the stem cell graft. Receptors originate from a human donor who donated a stem cell graft to a child with acute myeloid leukemia.

The table lists this clonotype with a few counts. The chain employs TRBV7-3 and TRBJ2-6; D remains unclear. This CDR3 region has 14 residues. Looked up from germline, CDR1 is SGHTA and CDR2 is FQGTGA. Deletions cut 5 bases from V and 0 bases from J, with 5 bases between. Here the CDR3 DNA reads TGTGCCAGCAGCCCCATCTCTGGGGCCAACGTCCTGACTTTC. Translated, it gives CASSPISGANVLTF.

In this sample, this clonotype turned up a few times. This chain joins TRBV12-3 or TRBV12-4 and TRBJ1-3; 8 bases are shared with TRBD1. CDR3 length equals 14 residues. V shed 8 bases, J shed 3 bases, and the junction held 6 bases outside the gene matches. The CDR3 DNA sequence: TGTGCCAGCGGACAGGGAAGGCTTGGAAACACCATATATTTT. Its protein is CASGQGRLGNTIYF.

The gene calls are TRBV3-1 and TRBJ1-2; 8 bases agree with TRBD1. After removal of 0 bases from V and 5 bases from J, the junction contained 8 bases not matched to a gene. Germline V gene data show CDR1 as LGHDT and CDR2 as YNNKEL (reference sequence). CDR3 length: 16 residues. CDR3 in amino acids: CASSQDPRGRVYGYTF. The CDR3, as DNA: TGTGCCAGCAGCCAAGACCCCAGGGGGCGCGTTTATGGCTACACCTTC.

Ten or more counts support this clonotype. The junction and the germline gene differ at one end; a read error may be behind it. The chain carries TRBV7-7 and TRBJ2-3; D is uncertain. The germline gives CDR1 SSHAT, CDR2 FNYEAQ (reference sequence). This CDR3 has 13 residues. In DNA form, the CDR3 reads TGTGCTAGCAGCTTATATGGAGCAGATACGCAGTATTTT. Translating gives CASSLYGADTQYF.